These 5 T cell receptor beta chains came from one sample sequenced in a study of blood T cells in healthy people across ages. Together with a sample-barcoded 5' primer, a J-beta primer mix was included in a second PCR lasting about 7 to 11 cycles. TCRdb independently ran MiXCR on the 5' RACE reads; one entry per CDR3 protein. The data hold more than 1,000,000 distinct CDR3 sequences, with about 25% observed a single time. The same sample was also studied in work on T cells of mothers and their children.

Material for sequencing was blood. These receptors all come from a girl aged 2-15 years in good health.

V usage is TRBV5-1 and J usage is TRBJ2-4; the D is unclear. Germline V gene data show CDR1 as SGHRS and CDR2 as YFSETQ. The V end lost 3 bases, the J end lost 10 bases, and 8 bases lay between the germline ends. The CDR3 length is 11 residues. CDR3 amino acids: CASSSGPIQYF. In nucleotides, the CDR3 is TGCGCCAGCAGCTCCGGACCTATTCAGTACTTC.

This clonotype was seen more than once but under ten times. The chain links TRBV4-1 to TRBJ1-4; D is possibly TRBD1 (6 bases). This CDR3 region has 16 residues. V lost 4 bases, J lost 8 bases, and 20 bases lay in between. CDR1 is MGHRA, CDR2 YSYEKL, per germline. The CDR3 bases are TGCGCCAGCAGCCCCCCGAGGGGGGGGGTGGGAGAAAAACTGTTTTTT. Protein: CASSPPRGGVGEKLFF.

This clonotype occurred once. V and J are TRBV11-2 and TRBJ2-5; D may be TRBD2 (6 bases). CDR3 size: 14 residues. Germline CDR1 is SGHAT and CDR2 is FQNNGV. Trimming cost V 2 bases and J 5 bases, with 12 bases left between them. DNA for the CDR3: TGTGCCAGCAGCTTATACACGGGAGAGGAGACCCAGTACTTC. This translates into CASSLYTGEETQYF.

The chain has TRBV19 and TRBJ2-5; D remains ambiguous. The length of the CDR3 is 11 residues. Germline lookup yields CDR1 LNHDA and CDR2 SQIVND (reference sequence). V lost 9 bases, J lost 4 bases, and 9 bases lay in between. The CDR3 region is CARVPGETQYF. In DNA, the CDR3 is TGTGCCAGGGTTCCGGGAGAGACCCAGTACTTC.

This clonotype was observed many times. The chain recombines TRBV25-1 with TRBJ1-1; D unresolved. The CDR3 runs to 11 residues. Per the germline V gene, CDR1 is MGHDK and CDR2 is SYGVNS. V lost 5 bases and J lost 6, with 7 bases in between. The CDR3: CASSLSAEAFF. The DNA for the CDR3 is TGTGCCAGCAGTCTTTCGGCTGAAGCTTTCTTT.